This section outlines one TCR beta chain sequence together with its context. Its antigen is as yet unknown. TCRdb called the multiplex PCR reads again in MiXCR, with one record for every CDR3 protein. The sample holds around 250,000 distinct CDR3 sequences; around 35% are singletons and the top ten take 3% to 4.5%. V gave up 7 bases and J gave up 6 bases, with 13 bases separating them. The germline gives CDR1 MNHEY, CDR2 SVGEGT. The CDR3 length is 13 residues. Breast cancer patients provided tissue from their axillary draining lymph nodes. The source of the sample is a study of breast tumors, draining lymph nodes, adjacent tissues. Study results and limitations: Luminal-like breast cancer showed significantly greater tumor-nontumor repertoire similarity than basal-like breast cancer did.

This clonotype originated in a female donor with breast cancer. Some clones in this sample may be carry-over from other donors' samples. The specimen was axillary lymph node tissue. The chain carries TRBV6-2 or TRBV6-3 and TRBJ1-5; a possible D gene is TRBD1 (6 bases). This chain's CDR3 is CASNTARGQPQHF. The CDR3, as DNA: TGTGCCAGCAACACCGCCAGGGGTCAGCCCCAGCATTTT.